Listed below are T cell receptor beta chains from one sample, sequenced in a study of blood T cell repertoires in COVID-19. Clones were read by immunoSEQ multiplex PCR, and TCRdb kept only the in-frame ones, dropping some. The sample has 200,000 to 250,000 clones, about 90% seen once. The sequenced sample consisted of PBMCs or T cells enriched from blood (not recorded which). These receptors all come from a young woman who had been exposed to COVID-19. Both conserved end residues are part of each CDR3. The D gene is left open where the match is weak. Only part of the rows carry a size: once, few, many, or a class if the clone is expanded.

V gene: TRBV29-1
D gene: TRBD1
clone size: .
J gene: TRBJ1-2
CDR3 protein: CSAFDRDYGYTF
CDR3 DNA: TGCAGCGCCTTCGACAGGGACTATGGCTACACCTTC

V gene: TRBV27
D gene: .
clone size: .
J gene: TRBJ2-1
CDR3 protein: CASSLVQVSYNEQFF
CDR3 DNA: TGTGCCAGCAGTTTAGTTCAGGTGTCCTACAATGAGCAGTTCTTC

V gene: TRBV12-3/TRBV12-4
D gene: .
clone size: .
J gene: TRBJ2-1
CDR3 protein: CASSLTAYNEQFF
CDR3 DNA: TGTGCCAGCAGCTTGACAGCCTACAATGAGCAGTTCTTC

V gene: TRBV30
D gene: TRBD2
clone size: few
J gene: TRBJ2-5
CDR3 protein: CAWKLAGGRETQYF
CDR3 DNA: TGTGCCTGGAAACTAGCGGGAGGGCGAGAGACCCAGTACTTC

V gene: TRBV2
D gene: TRBD1
clone size: .
J gene: TRBJ2-1
CDR3 protein: CASTIGTGGYEQFF
CDR3 DNA: TGTGCCAGCACCATAGGGACAGGGGGTTATGAGCAGTTCTTC

V gene: TRBV6-5
D gene: .
clone size: .
J gene: TRBJ2-5
CDR3 protein: CASTPRTGQETQYF
CDR3 DNA: TGTGCCAGCACTCCCCGAACGGGGCAAGAGACCCAGTACTTC

V gene: TRBV5-1
D gene: TRBD1
clone size: .
J gene: TRBJ2-7
CDR3 protein: CASSFRGKDEQYF
CDR3 DNA: TGCGCCAGCAGCTTCAGGGGGAAGGACGAGCAGTACTTC

V gene: TRBV20-1
D gene: TRBD2
clone size: .
J gene: TRBJ2-7
CDR3 protein: CSASMGGSGSYEQYF
CDR3 DNA: TGCAGTGCTAGTATGGGCGGGAGCGGTTCCTACGAGCAGTACTTC

V gene: TRBV2
D gene: .
clone size: once
J gene: TRBJ2-2
CDR3 protein: CASSILATNTGELFF
CDR3 DNA: TGTGCCAGCAGTATCCTAGCGACGAACACCGGGGAGCTGTTTTTT

V gene: TRBV27
D gene: TRBD1
clone size: .
J gene: TRBJ1-4
CDR3 protein: CASSPLDRANEKLFF
CDR3 DNA: TGTGCCAGCAGTCCCCTGGACAGGGCTAATGAAAAACTGTTTTTT

V gene: TRBV4-1
D gene: TRBD2
clone size: .
J gene: TRBJ2-7
CDR3 protein: CASSQVKGLAGEKQYF
CDR3 DNA: TGCGCCAGCAGCCAAGTTAAGGGACTAGCGGGAGAGAAGCAGTACTTC

V gene: TRBV18
D gene: TRBD1
clone size: .
J gene: TRBJ1-1
CDR3 protein: CASSLPEGADTEAFF
CDR3 DNA: TGTGCCAGCTCACTCCCAGAGGGGGCGGACACTGAAGCTTTCTTT

V gene: TRBV11-2
D gene: .
clone size: .
J gene: TRBJ2-7
CDR3 protein: CASSLAKYPGLVDPYEQYF
CDR3 DNA: TGTGCCAGCAGCTTAGCTAAGTACCCGGGATTAGTAGACCCCTACGAGCAGTACTTC

V gene: TRBV4-1
D gene: TRBD1
clone size: .
J gene: TRBJ1-2
CDR3 protein: CASSQDPDRVGGYTF
CDR3 DNA: TGCGCCAGCAGCCAAGACCCGGACAGGGTGGGTGGCTACACCTTC

V gene: TRBV14
D gene: .
clone size: .
J gene: TRBJ2-2
CDR3 protein: CASSQDLDIYPNTGELFF
CDR3 DNA: TGTGCCAGCAGCCAAGATTTGGACATTTATCCGAACACCGGGGAGCTGTTTTTT

V gene: TRBV6-5
D gene: .
clone size: .
J gene: TRBJ1-1
CDR3 protein: CASSYSARVNTEAFF
CDR3 DNA: TGTGCCAGCAGTTACTCCGCCCGGGTGAACACTGAAGCTTTCTTT

V gene: TRBV19
D gene: .
clone size: few
J gene: TRBJ2-1
CDR3 protein: CASSIRPGSEQFF
CDR3 DNA: TGTGCCAGTAGTATACGCCCGGGGAGCGAGCAGTTCTTC

V gene: TRBV28
D gene: TRBD1
clone size: .
J gene: TRBJ1-5
CDR3 protein: CASSLGGTGTIYSNQPQHF
CDR3 DNA: TGTGCCAGCAGTTTAGGTGGGACAGGGACGATATATAGCAATCAGCCCCAGCATTTT

V gene: TRBV3-1/TRBV3-2
D gene: .
clone size: .
J gene: TRBJ2-7
CDR3 protein: CASSVRQANEQYF
CDR3 DNA: TGTGCCAGCAGCGTAAGGCAGGCGAACGAGCAGTACTTC

V gene: TRBV18
D gene: .
clone size: once
J gene: TRBJ1-6
CDR3 protein: CASSPPPGSGSPLHF
CDR3 DNA: TGTGCCAGCTCACCACCTCCAGGGTCAGGGTCACCCCTCCACTTT

V gene: TRBV2
D gene: .
clone size: .
J gene: TRBJ1-4
CDR3 protein: CASRQGTNEKLFF
CDR3 DNA: TGTGCCAGCAGGCAGGGAACTAATGAAAAACTGTTTTTT

V gene: TRBV12-5
D gene: .
clone size: .
J gene: TRBJ1-5
CDR3 protein: CASGLARGNQPQHF
CDR3 DNA: TGTGCTAGTGGTTTGGCTAGGGGGAATCAGCCCCAGCATTTT

V gene: TRBV27
D gene: .
clone size: .
J gene: TRBJ2-7
CDR3 protein: CASRGGAREQYF
CDR3 DNA: TGTGCCAGCAGGGGGGGGGCCCGGGAGCAGTACTTC

V gene: TRBV7-9
D gene: TRBD1
clone size: once
J gene: TRBJ1-1
CDR3 protein: CASSLEGAGGTEAFF
CDR3 DNA: TGTGCCAGCAGCTTAGAGGGGGCAGGGGGCACTGAAGCTTTCTTT

V gene: TRBV7-2
D gene: .
clone size: .
J gene: TRBJ1-5
CDR3 protein: CASREVAEGRLNSNQPQHF
CDR3 DNA: TGTGCCAGCAGGGAGGTGGCCGAAGGAAGATTAAATAGCAATCAGCCCCAGCATTTT

V gene: TRBV10-3
D gene: TRBD1
clone size: once
J gene: TRBJ1-5
CDR3 protein: CAISTGTGDNQPQHF
CDR3 DNA: TGTGCCATCAGCACCGGGACAGGGGATAATCAGCCCCAGCATTTT

V gene: TRBV5-1
D gene: .
clone size: .
J gene: TRBJ2-1
CDR3 protein: CASSLNGYEQFF
CDR3 DNA: TGCGCCAGCAGCTTGAACGGTTATGAGCAGTTCTTC

V gene: TRBV30
D gene: TRBD2
clone size: few
J gene: TRBJ2-2
CDR3 protein: CAWSGFSGRGTGELFF
CDR3 DNA: TGTGCCTGGAGTGGGTTTAGCGGGAGGGGTACCGGGGAGCTGTTTTTT

V gene: TRBV7-3
D gene: TRBD1
clone size: .
J gene: TRBJ2-3
CDR3 protein: CASSLNGQVGTDTQYF
CDR3 DNA: TGTGCCAGCAGTCTGAACGGACAGGTTGGCACAGATACGCAGTATTTT

V gene: TRBV19
D gene: .
clone size: .
J gene: TRBJ2-7
CDR3 protein: CASSPSGPITQYF
CDR3 DNA: TGTGCCAGTAGTCCCTCTGGGCCAATAACCCAGTACTTC

V gene: TRBV23-1
D gene: TRBD1
clone size: .
J gene: TRBJ1-3
CDR3 protein: CASSQEPGQGPSSSGNTIYF
CDR3 DNA: TGCGCCAGCAGTCAAGAACCGGGACAGGGGCCATCAAGCTCTGGAAACACCATATATTTT

V gene: TRBV19
D gene: .
clone size: .
J gene: TRBJ2-5
CDR3 protein: CASSPGATETQYF
CDR3 DNA: TGTGCCAGTAGCCCAGGGGCGACGGAGACCCAGTACTTC

V gene: TRBV5-1
D gene: TRBD1
clone size: once
J gene: TRBJ1-2
CDR3 protein: CASSLTGAEDYGYTF
CDR3 DNA: TGCGCCAGCAGCTTAACAGGGGCAGAAGACTATGGCTACACCTTC

V gene: TRBV15
D gene: .
clone size: .
J gene: TRBJ1-5
CDR3 protein: CATSRDLSQPQHF
CDR3 DNA: TGTGCCACCAGCAGAGATCTCTCCCAGCCCCAGCATTTT

V gene: TRBV7-9
D gene: .
clone size: .
J gene: TRBJ2-1
CDR3 protein: CASSLDLQGNEQFF
CDR3 DNA: TGTGCCAGCAGCTTAGACCTACAGGGAAATGAGCAGTTCTTC

V gene: TRBV3-1/TRBV3-2
D gene: TRBD2
clone size: .
J gene: TRBJ2-1
CDR3 protein: CASSQMASGGNEQFF
CDR3 DNA: TGTGCCAGCAGCCAAATGGCTAGCGGGGGTAATGAGCAGTTCTTC

V gene: TRBV21-1
D gene: .
clone size: .
J gene: TRBJ2-7
CDR3 protein: CASSKDNRAANNSYEQYF
CDR3 DNA: TGTGCCAGCAGCAAAGATAACAGGGCGGCGAATAACTCCTACGAGCAGTACTTC

V gene: TRBV2
D gene: TRBD1
clone size: .
J gene: TRBJ2-1
CDR3 protein: CASTDRDGRNEQFF
CDR3 DNA: TGTGCCAGCACCGACAGGGATGGGCGAAATGAGCAGTTCTTC

V gene: TRBV5-1
D gene: .
clone size: .
J gene: TRBJ1-1
CDR3 protein: CASSLATANTEAFF
CDR3 DNA: TGCGCCAGCAGCTTGGCGACAGCGAACACTGAAGCTTTCTTT